These T cell receptor beta chains were read from a single sample in a study of glioma-infiltrating T cells. MiXCR, applied by TCRdb to the multiplex PCR reads, yields one record per CDR3 protein. The repertoire holds more than 300,000 distinct CDR3 sequences, less than 50% seen once, with approximately 12% in the top ten. Sequencing was performed on glioma tissue, nonneoplastic brain tissue, or PBMCs (not recorded which). The origin of the receptors is a human donor with low-grade glioma or glioblastoma, undergoing nonglioma brain surgery, or in good health (not recorded which). The CDR3 runs from the conserved cysteine through the conserved F or W. The D gene is left open where the match is weak. Clone size is given for some rows only: seen once, a few or many times, or a class if the clone is expanded.

j_call clone_size v_call d_call cdr3_nt cdr3_aa
TRBJ2-5 NA TRBV10-3 NA TGTGCCATCAGCGGGGGACCGCAAGAGACCCAGTACTTC CAISGGPQETQYF
TRBJ2-3 many TRBV6-2/TRBV6-3 NA TGTGCCAGCAGTTACCCACTGGCCTCCGGCACAGATACGCAGTATTTT CASSYPLASGTDTQYF
TRBJ2-7 NA TRBV7-9 TRBD2 TGTGCCAGCAACCAACCAGCGGGAGGGCCGTATGAGCAGTACTTC CASNQPAGGPYEQYF
TRBJ2-1 NA TRBV5-1 NA TGCGCCAGCAGCTTGGCCAGTTCCGGGAATGAGCAGTTCTTC CASSLASSGNEQFF
TRBJ2-3 NA TRBV6-2/TRBV6-3 NA TGTGCCAGCAGCTCTCCCACACGAGGCGCAGATACGCAGTATTTT CASSSPTRGADTQYF
TRBJ2-6 NA TRBV7-2 NA TGTGCCAGCAGCAAAGACAGTTCTGTGGCCAACGTCCTGACTTTC CASSKDSSVANVLTF
TRBJ2-1 many TRBV28 NA TGTGCCAGCAGCTTCTCGAGCTCCTACAATGAGCAGTTCTTC CASSFSSSYNEQFF
TRBJ1-4 NA TRBV28 NA TGTGCCAGCAGTTTAGAACAGGGAAGGAATGAAAAACTGTTTTTT CASSLEQGRNEKLFF
TRBJ1-1 NA TRBV4-1 TRBD1 TGCGCCAGCAGCCAAGGACAGGGGATGAAAACTGAAGCTTTCTTT CASSQGQGMKTEAFF
TRBJ1-2 NA TRBV19 TRBD1 TGTGCCAGTAGTTTCCTGGACAGGGCTCACTATGGCTACACCTTC CASSFLDRAHYGYTF
TRBJ2-7 many TRBV27 TRBD1 TGTGCCAGCAGTTTAGGCAGGGGGATAAGCGAGCAGTACTTC CASSLGRGISEQYF
TRBJ1-1 NA TRBV28 TRBD1 TGTGCCAGCAGTTGGGGAGGGGGCGCGAACACTGAAGCTTTCTTT CASSWGGGANTEAFF
TRBJ2-1 NA TRBV4-1 NA TGCGCCAGCAGCCACAGCCCGCCACGGAGGGAGCTATCCTGCAATGAGCAGTTCTTC CASSHSPPRRELSCNEQFF
TRBJ1-2 NA TRBV6-1 NA TGTGCCAGCAGCGTAGGCGCAGACGATGGCTACACCTTC CASSVGADDGYTF
TRBJ2-1 few TRBV20-1 NA TGCAGTGCCGAGGGCTTGTGGGGCAATGAGCAGTTCTTC CSAEGLWGNEQFF
TRBJ2-3 many TRBV7-2 NA TGTGCCAGCAGCTCCGCCGGTAGGAGTACGCAGTATTTT CASSSAGRSTQYF